The T cell receptor (beta chain) described here comes from a study of neurological immune-mediated disorders. TCRdb independently ran MiXCR on the 5' RACE reads; one entry per CDR3 protein. The sample carries approximately 80,000 distinct CDR3 sequences, around 4.5% recorded once. Study-level results: Phylogenetic grouping put 18 of 34 multiple sclerosis patients' repertoires into one related-CDR3 cluster, a possible signature. The authors found no clinical or MRI feature associated with the multiple sclerosis repertoire cluster.

This clonotype occurred many times. Its specificity is unknown. The time point is: longitudinal time-point 3. Between the trimmed V and J ends, which lost 0 bases and 4 bases, there was a span of 16 bases. CDR1 is DFQATT, CDR2 SNEGSKA, per germline (reference sequence). There are 16 residues in the CDR3. This chain links TRBV20-1 with TRBJ2-1, with a weak D call TRBD1 (6 bases). Sequenced: PBMCs. This receptor was taken from a woman aged 60-75 years with multiple sclerosis. CDR3 DNA sequence: TGCAGTGCTAGAGATATGGGGGCTTTTCGGTACAATGAGCAGTTCTTC. This sequence encodes CSARDMGAFRYNEQFF.